This T cell receptor beta chain derives from a study of response to subunit inactivated influenza vaccine. A few counts support this clonotype. CDR3 length equals 14 residues. Germline assignment: CDR1 MNHNS and CDR2 SASEGT. Trimming took 8 bases from V and 7 from J; bases not matched to a gene: 8. TCRdb re-called the RT-PCR reads with MiXCR, one entry per CDR3 protein. The sample includes approximately 170,000 distinct CDR3 sequences, approximately 12% of them seen just once. This sample also appeared in a second study, on T cells expressing NK-cell markers. This second study says: A 5'RACE template switching approach incorporating UMIs was used to make TCR beta cDNA. Obtained from sorted CD3+CD56+NKG2C+, CD3+CD56+NKG2C- and CD3+CD56-NKG2C+ T cells were the TCR beta repertoires. Of the CD8+ T cell pool in roughly six donors, roughly 1.0-8% was accounted for by dominant NKG2C+ clonotypes.

The chain links TRBV6-1 to TRBJ1-5; 10 bases line up with TRBD1. Source: CD8+ T cells sorted from PBMCs, taken roughly 12 days after vaccination. This TCR was sampled from a man aged 50-60 years who received an inactivated influenza vaccine. The CDR3 DNA reads TGTGCCAGCGCACCCCGGGACAGGGGCCAGCCCCAGCATTTT. This translates into CASAPRDRGQPQHF.